This T cell receptor (beta chain) was captured in a study of tumor-infiltrating lymphocytes in primary liver carcinoma. Total RNA amounting to roughly 450 ng was the source from which TCR beta cDNA was made with a constant-region primer. Libraries of TCR beta came from three nested multiplex PCR rounds with slightly modified ARM-PCR. TRBV1-TRBV30 forward primers and a C-beta reverse primer were used in the first two PCR rounds, which each ran for approximately 10 cycles. In TCRdb, the multiplex PCR reads were re-called with MiXCR into one record per CDR3 protein. The sample contains 100,000 or so distinct CDR3 sequences, about 62% of which appear only once. Study-wide results and limits: Tumor specimens were characterized by a significantly higher top-250-clone fraction than blood (p = 0.039).

CDR1 and CDR2 from the germline V gene are MNHNY and SVGAGI (reference sequence). The CDR3 contains 14 residues. About this clonotype itself: Its antigen remains unidentified. An end of the junction differs from the germline gene, which may be a read error.

Co-extracted RNA and DNA came from roughly 20-30 mg of unsorted bulk tissue. The sequence was collected from a woman aged 55 to 70 with primary liver carcinoma and hepatitis B virus infection. V and J are TRBV6-6 and TRBJ2-5, with D perhaps TRBD2 (5 bases). The sequencing input was liver tumor tissue from sampling region 2. Subset specified: tumor region T2, inferior pole. The CDR3 DNA reads TGTGCTAGCAGCGGTAGAGCGGCAAAAGAGACCCAGTACTTC. This encodes CASSGRAAKETQYF.